This T cell receptor (beta chain) was retrieved from a study of blood T cell repertoires in COVID-19. Study background: Specimens from acute and convalescent COVID-19 originated in the United States, Italy and Spain. PBMCs, B-cell-depleted T cells, or T cells provided the cDNA or gDNA that made up the material.

In the original analysis: For nucleated cells, counts were estimated from reference gene primer amplification. Repertoires were generated with immunoSEQ multiplex PCR, while TCRdb's copy carries only in-frame clones and drops some. V, J and clone size are those of that table, while D and trimming were read from the DNA. Here the sample spans about 76,000 clones, about 86% being singletons. The CDR3 is 13 residues long. Germline-derived CDR1 and CDR2 are SGHAT and FQNNGV. The V segment lost 9 bases and the J segment 8 bases; nucleotides outside the gene matches: 10. The material sequenced was peripheral blood. The origin of this receptor is a human donor in a cohort sampled during active COVID-19. V is TRBV11-2 and J is TRBJ1-1, with 9 bases fitting TRBD1. CDR3 sequence: CASTFSGTGEAFF. DNA for the CDR3: TGTGCCAGTACATTCTCCGGGACAGGGGAAGCTTTCTTT.